This T cell receptor (beta chain) appears in the sequencing data of a study of T cell responses to AZD1222 COVID-19 vaccine. The V end was cut by 4 bases, the J end by 11 bases, with 11 bases between. CDR1 and CDR2 (germline): MNHEY, SVGEGT. This CDR3 has 11 amino acids. Clones were sequenced by immunoSEQ multiplex PCR, and TCRdb holds only the in-frame ones, with some missing. The sample holds about 110,000 clones, about 92% seen once. This clonotype was obtained from an adult in good health. Sequenced material: peripheral blood, taken on day 0 of MenACWY control vaccination. This chain links TRBV6-2 or TRBV6-3 with TRBJ1-1; tentative D call: TRBD1 (6 bases). The CDR3 sequence: CASSSGVEAFF. CDR3 DNA sequence: TGTGCCAGCAGTTCAGGGGTGGAGGCTTTCTTT.